The T cell receptor (beta chain) under discussion was sequenced for a study of identical twins. Template switching created a universal primer site, and the cDNA included unique molecular identifiers. TCRdb re-called the 5' RACE reads with MiXCR, one entry per CDR3 protein. Altogether 200,000 to 300,000 distinct CDR3 sequences are present, about 7% being singletons, with the ten largest covering approximately 3.6%. Study-level results: The study found that models underestimated out-of-frame TCR alpha sharing in monozygotic twins.

This clonotype was recorded many times. The antigen is undetermined. Donors uniformly comprised healthy Caucasians. The sample also formed part of further work on yellow fever vaccine responses in identical twins.

The material sequenced was memory (CD45RO+) T cells sorted from blood. The TCR was taken from a young woman in good health.

CDR3 protein: CASSHWGTTGEKLFF. DNA for the CDR3: TGTGCCAGCAGCCATTGGGGGACAACGGGAGAAAAACTGTTTTTT. V usage is TRBV3-1 and J usage is TRBJ1-4; D may be TRBD1 (6 bases). Trimming stripped 3 bases from V and 8 bases from J, with 16 bases between. CDR3 length: 15 residues. Per the germline V gene, CDR1 is LGHDT and CDR2 is YNNKEL (reference sequence).